The 16 T cell receptor beta chains presented below share a single source sample, sequenced in a study of OX40 agonist ivuxolimab in advanced cancers. TCRdb's table, derived via immunoSEQ multiplex PCR, lists solely in-frame clones and lacks some. Among around 70,000 clones, 80% to 95% were seen once, and the ten largest hold under 10%. Source: CD4+ or CD8+ T cells sorted from blood, taken in a trial of the OX40 agonist ivuxolimab. The receptor set was obtained from an adult with an advanced solid tumor such as melanoma, head and neck, liver or kidney cancer.

The chain combines TRBV5-1 with TRBJ2-7; 9 bases fit TRBD1. The CDR3 has 15 amino acids. V shed 5 bases, J shed 5 bases, and the junction held 11 bases outside the gene matches. From germline, CDR1 is SGHRS and CDR2 YFSETQ. The CDR3: CASRPPGQGVHEQYF. As DNA, the CDR3 is TGCGCCAGCAGGCCTCCGGGACAGGGCGTTCACGAGCAGTACTTC.

The rearrangement uses TRBV19 and TRBJ2-1; D tentatively reads TRBD1 or TRBD2 (5 bases each). Germline assignment: CDR1 LNHDA and CDR2 SQIVND (reference sequence). This CDR3 region has 15 residues. Trimming stripped 3 bases from V and 0 bases from J, with 9 bases between. For the CDR3, the DNA is TGTGCCAGTAGTATCTGGGGGAGCTCCTACAATGAGCAGTTCTTC. Residues: CASSIWGSSYNEQFF.

The chain combines TRBV23-1 with TRBJ1-2; D uncertain. TRBV23-1 carries the ORF label, with uncertain function. The V end was cut by 3 bases, the J end by 0 bases, with 14 bases between. This CDR3 is built from 16 residues. The CDR3 nucleotides are TGCGCCAGCAGTCAGGTGGGGAGGCAAGCTAACTATGGCTACACCTTC. This codes for CASSQVGRQANYGYTF.

The rearrangement joins TRBV6-5 to TRBJ1-6; 7 nucleotides align to TRBD1. From germline, CDR1 is MNHEY and CDR2 SVGAGI. The CDR3 sequence is 15 residues long. Trimming cost V 6 bases and J 8 bases; bases outside gene matches: 10. The CDR3 coding sequence is TGTGCCAGCAGGGACAGGACGATACGGGATTCACCCCTCCACTTT. Translation gives CASRDRTIRDSPLHF.

The chain employs TRBV20-1 and TRBJ1-2; 7 nucleotides match TRBD1. Germline values: CDR1 DFQATT, CDR2 SNEGSKA (reference sequence). This CDR3 has 11 amino acids. The junction had 5 bases not matched to a gene; V was cut back by 5 bases and J by 8 bases. The CDR3 sequence: CSAPRQGGYTF. The CDR3 nucleotides read TGCAGTGCTCCGAGACAGGGAGGCTACACCTTC.

The V and J genes are TRBV5-1 and TRBJ1-1; the D gene is possibly TRBD1 (5 bases). V shed 4 bases and J shed 3 bases, with 13 bases lying between them. The CDR3 runs to 14 residues. In germline, CDR1 is SGHRS, CDR2 YFSETQ. CDR3 DNA: TGCGCCAGCAGCCCTGCAGGGAGGGACACTGAAGCTTTCTTT. This encodes CASSPAGRDTEAFF.

This clone was seen a handful of times. The chain uses TRBV9 and TRBJ1-2; tentatively, D is TRBD1 (5 bases). CDR3 size: 15 residues. Germline CDR1 SGDLS, CDR2 YYNGEE. V lost 4 bases and J lost 8, with 21 bases in between. The DNA for the CDR3 is TGTGCCAGCAGCTCTACCGGGACCATTAGGCGGGGCTACACCTTC. Translation: CASSSTGTIRRGYTF.

The rearrangement links TRBV6-1 to TRBJ2-1, with D maybe TRBD2 (5 bases). V was shortened by 7 bases and J by 0 bases, with 13 bases between the two germline ends. The CDR3 extends over 15 amino acids. Germline CDR1 reads MNHNS; CDR2 reads SASEGT. The CDR3 DNA sequence: TGTGCCAGCAAGATAGTGGGGAGCTCCTACAATGAGCAGTTCTTC. Protein: CASKIVGSSYNEQFF.

This clone occurred once. J is TRBJ1-1 and V is TRBV7-9, with TRBD1 matching over 7 bases. CDR1 is SEHNR, CDR2 FQNEAQ, per germline (reference sequence). CDR3 length equals 16 residues. V lost 5 bases, J lost 2 bases, and 11 bases stayed unmatched. CDR3 sequence: CASSASDRVINTEAFF. The CDR3 coding sequence is TGTGCCAGCAGCGCTTCAGACAGGGTGATTAACACTGAAGCTTTCTTT.

This chain links TRBV6-5 with TRBJ1-2; D remains unclear. The CDR3 loop spans 11 amino acids. Germline lookup yields CDR1 MNHEY and CDR2 SVGAGI. Trimming shortened V by 5 bases and J by 6 bases, and 7 bases separated the two germline ends. This chain's CDR3 is CASSIGDGYTF. The CDR3 coding sequence is TGTGCCAGCAGTATCGGGGATGGCTACACCTTC.

The chain couples TRBV5-1 to TRBJ2-3; no definite D call. V shed 4 bases and J shed 2 bases, with 8 bases lying between them. This CDR3 has 13 residues. Looked up from germline, CDR1 is SGHRS and CDR2 is YFSETQ. CDR3 sequence reads: CASSIGITDTQYF. CDR3 nucleotide sequence: TGCGCCAGCAGCATCGGAATCACAGATACGCAGTATTTT.

The chain joins TRBV7-7 to TRBJ2-1; D may be TRBD1 (6 bases). V shed 2 bases and J shed 0 bases, with 17 bases lying between them. Germline values: CDR1 SSHAT, CDR2 FNYEAQ (reference sequence). CDR3 length: 18 amino acids. The CDR3 protein is CASSLRTVSNRSYNEQFF. CDR3 nucleotides: TGTGCCAGCAGCTTACGGACAGTTTCTAACCGCTCCTACAATGAGCAGTTCTTC.

This chain links TRBV7-2 with TRBJ2-5; weak D call: TRBD2 (7 bases). Germline loops: CDR1 SGHTA, CDR2 FQGNSA. The CDR3 spans 15 residues. V was cut by 5 bases and J by 2 bases, with 15 bases left in between. CDR3 bases: TGTGCCAGCAGCGGAGGGGGGGGCCCGCAAGAGACCCAGTACTTC. Its translation is CASSGGGGPQETQYF.

This chain uses TRBV5-1 with TRBJ1-1; no clear D. Trimming took 0 bases from V and 6 from J, leaving 9 bases between them. In germline, CDR1 is SGHRS, CDR2 YFSETQ. The CDR3 runs to 13 residues. For the CDR3, the DNA is TGCGCCAGCAGCTTGGACAGAGGCGCTGAAGCTTTCTTT. Its translation: CASSLDRGAEAFF.

This chain uses TRBV5-4 with TRBJ2-1; 12 bases agree with TRBD2. Trimming took 5 bases from V and 2 from J; bases not matched to a gene: 2. The CDR3 runs 15 residues. Germline V gives CDR1 SGHNT, CDR2 YYREEE (reference sequence). CDR3 sequence reads: CASRPSGGAYNEQFF. In DNA form, the CDR3 reads TGTGCCAGCAGGCCTAGCGGGGGGGCCTACAATGAGCAGTTCTTC.

The chain joins TRBV4-2 to TRBJ1-2, with a tentative D call TRBD1 (5 bases). Germline lookup yields CDR1 LGHNA and CDR2 YNFKEQ. The CDR3 is 16 amino acids. The V and J ends lost 5 bases and 4 bases respectively, with 20 bases between them. In DNA form, the CDR3 reads TGTGCCAGCAGCACCCAGGAGCCTGACAGAACCTATGGCTACACCTTC. As protein: CASSTQEPDRTYGYTF.